A single sample gave rise to the 21 T cell receptor beta chains below, sequenced in a study of metastatic and nonmetastatic thyroid tumors. MiXCR reprocessed the PCR reads for TCRdb. The sample shows about 60,000 clones, about 17% of them seen only once. Every patient was untreated before thyroid surgery. The sample was blood. These receptors were obtained from a male donor with papillary thyroid cancer or a benign thyroid nodule (not recorded which). Some clones in this sample may be carry-over from other donors' samples.

Only one count was recorded for this clone. A much larger clonotype is one base distant, so this may be a read error. The chain recombines TRBV5-4 with TRBJ2-7; 10 positions agree with TRBD2. From germline, CDR1 is SGHNT and CDR2 YYREEE (reference sequence). The CDR3 is 13 amino acids. The CDR3 DNA sequence: TGTGCCAGCAGCCGGGGGACTAGCGACGATCAGTACGTC. Translating gives CASSRGTSDDQYV.

The V gene is TRBV5-6, the J gene TRBJ1-6; D unresolved. The CDR3 is made up of 14 amino acids. CDR1 and CDR2 from the germline V gene are SGHDT and YYEEEE. V lost 4 bases and J lost 5, with 10 bases in between. The CDR3 nucleotides are TGTGCCAGCAGCGAGCAAGGGAATAATTCACCCCTCCACTTT. Translated: CASSEQGNNSPLHF. Based on the CDR3 plus reference TRBV5-6 and TRBJ1-6, the full variable domain is DAGVTQSPTHLIKTRGQQVTLRCSPKSGHDTVSWYQQALGQGPQFIFQYYEEEERQRGNFPDRFSGHQFPNYSSELNVNALLLGDSALYLCASSEQGNNSPLHFGNGTRLTVT.

About this clone: A much larger clone differs by one base, so this may be a read error. CDR3: CASSVVGSNTQYF. DNA of the CDR3: TGTGCCAGCAGCGTAGTGGGCTCAAATACGCAGTATTTT. The chain recombines TRBV9 with TRBJ2-3; unclear D gene. V shed 0 bases and J shed 7 bases, with 9 bases lying between them. Per the germline V gene, CDR1 is SGDLS and CDR2 is YYNGEE. The CDR3 extends over 13 amino acids.

This clone was seen more than once but under ten times. A much larger clone lies a single base off, so this may be a read error. Distinct nucleotide sequences in the sample also encode this CDR3. The rearrangement uses TRBV5-6 and TRBJ1-6; no clear D gene. CDR1 is SGHDT, CDR2 YYEEEE, per germline. The CDR3 covers 12 residues. V was shortened by 0 bases and J by 13 bases, with 8 bases between the two germline ends. CDR3 residues: CASSLGISPLHF. CDR3 in DNA: TGTGCCAGCAGCTTGGGAATTTCGCCCCTCCACTTT.

This clone was detected many times. The chain joins TRBV19 to TRBJ1-4; maybe TRBD1 (5 bases). The CDR3 consists of 14 residues. Looked up from germline, CDR1 is LNHDA and CDR2 is SQIVND (reference sequence). The germline V and J ends were trimmed by 7 bases and 3 bases, with 12 bases remaining between them. The CDR3 DNA sequence: TGTGCCAGTACACCCCGGGGCGCTAATGAAAAACTGTTTTTT. Encoded protein: CASTPRGANEKLFF.

This clone has a count of ten or more. J is TRBJ1-5 and V is TRBV12-3 or TRBV12-4; possible D gene TRBD1, 6 bases. Trimming stripped 5 bases from V and 3 bases from J, with 17 bases between. The CDR3 totals 16 residues. The chain's CDR3 is CASSPWETGNNQPQHF. CDR3 nucleotide sequence: TGTGCCAGCAGTCCATGGGAAACAGGGAACAATCAGCCCCAGCATTTT.

This clone was detected ten times or more. The V call is TRBV3-1, the J call TRBJ1-1, with 8 bases aligning to TRBD1. The CDR3 runs to 15 residues. V lost 4 bases to trimming and J lost 0 bases; unmatched junction nucleotides: 4. From germline, CDR1 is LGHDT and CDR2 YNNKEL (reference sequence). The CDR3 DNA follows: TGTGCCAGCAGCCTCCAGGGGGCTGTGAACACTGAAGCTTTCTTT. It encodes CASSLQGAVNTEAFF.

This clone was counted ten times or more. The chain is built from TRBV6-2 or TRBV6-3 and TRBJ2-1, with TRBD2 identical over 8 bases. Trimming took 8 bases from V and 8 from J; bases not matched to a gene: 17. This CDR3 is 16 amino acids long. Per the germline V gene, CDR1 is MNHEY and CDR2 is SVGEGT. DNA of the CDR3: TGTGCCAGCCGGCCGGGAGGGCTCCCTCGGGGGGATGAGCAGTTCTTC. Translated: CASRPGGLPRGDEQFF.

The chain is built from TRBV5-4 and TRBJ2-1; 8 nucleotides match TRBD1. V shed 4 bases and J 6 bases; nucleotides not matched to a gene: 21. CDR1 and CDR2 (germline): SGHNT, YYREEE (reference sequence). CDR3 size: 19 residues. In DNA, the CDR3 is TGTGCCAGCAGCCTGGCGGGACAGGCGTCCCGCCGATACGTCAATGAGCAGTTCTTC. It specifies CASSLAGQASRRYVNEQFF. The whole variable domain, filled in from reference TRBV5-4 and TRBJ2-1, reads ETGVTQSPTHLIKTRGQQVTLRCSSQSGHNTVSWYQQALGQGPQFIFQYYREEENGRGNFPPRFSGLQFPNYSSELNVNALELDDSALYLCASSLAGQASRRYVNEQFFGPGTRLTVL.

This clone was picked up many times. The chain employs TRBV5-1 and TRBJ2-5; 9 bases fit TRBD2. CDR1 is SGHRS and CDR2 is YFSETQ in the germline V gene. The CDR3 consists of 15 residues. Germline trimming cut 3 bases from V and 4 bases from J; bases unmatched to any gene: 7. In nucleotides, the CDR3 is TGCGCCAGCAGCTGGCAGGCGGGGGGGCGAGAGACCCAGTACTTC. This sequence encodes CASSWQAGGRETQYF.

This clone was recorded at least ten times. The J gene is TRBJ1-6, the V gene TRBV20-1; D perhaps matches TRBD1 (5 bases). This CDR3 comprises 17 residues. Germline CDR1 is DFQATT and CDR2 is SNEGSKA (reference sequence). Between the trimmed V and J ends, which lost 3 bases and 10 bases, there was a span of 25 bases. The CDR3 DNA is TGCAGTGCTAGGGATCCCCTCGGGGGGTGGGTCGGATCACCCCTCCACTTT. Its protein is CSARDPLGGWVGSPLHF.

This clone was observed at least ten times. The J gene is TRBJ1-2, the V gene TRBV10-2; D not certain. The CDR3 contains 13 residues. Germline CDR1 reads WSHSY; CDR2 reads SAAADI. V was cut by 5 bases and J by 3 bases, with 10 bases left in between. Written as DNA, the CDR3 is TGCGCCAGCAGTAACGACAATTACTATGGCTACACCTTC. Translation gives CASSNDNYYGYTF.

The table lists this clone with many counts. The J gene is TRBJ2-1, the V gene TRBV9; no clear D gene. Trimming took 0 bases from V and 1 from J, leaving 11 bases between them. This CDR3 contains 16 residues. Germline loops: CDR1 SGDLS, CDR2 YYNGEE. The CDR3: CASSVEGTTSYNEQFF. The CDR3 DNA reads as TGTGCCAGCAGCGTAGAGGGTACGACGTCCTACAATGAGCAGTTCTTC.

This clone was recorded many times. The CDR3 is CASSTLPTGVQPQHF. The CDR3 DNA follows: TGTGCCAGTAGTACACTCCCTACAGGGGTCCAGCCCCAGCATTTT. The rearrangement links TRBV19 to TRBJ1-5; 7 bases fit TRBD1. The CDR3 loop spans 15 amino acids. Trimming removed 4 bases from V and 7 bases from J; junction bases left unmatched: 10. Germline assignment: CDR1 LNHDA and CDR2 SQIVND (reference sequence).

This chain uses TRBV29-1 with TRBJ1-2; TRBD1 matches 7 bases. V lost 1 base and J lost 2; bases outside the gene matches: 7. The CDR3 loop spans 15 amino acids. CDR1 and CDR2 (germline): SQVTM, ANQGSEA. The CDR3 sequence: CSVEGGRGRNYGYTF. The CDR3 coding sequence is TGCAGCGTTGAAGGAGGGAGGGGGCGGAACTATGGCTACACCTTC. Using reference TRBV29-1 and TRBJ1-2 for the parts outside the CDR3, the full variable domain is SAVISQKPSRDICQRGTSLTIQCQVDSQVTMMFWYRQQPGQSLTLIATANQGSEATYESGFVIDKFPISRPNLTFSTLTVSNMSPEDSSIYLCSVEGGRGRNYGYTFGSGTRLTVV.

This clone has at least ten counts. The V and J genes are TRBV2 and TRBJ2-7; 7 bases line up with TRBD1. This CDR3 comprises 12 residues. Germline V gene lookup returns CDR1 SNHLY and CDR2 FYNNEI. V lost 11 bases to trimming and J lost 3 bases; unmatched junction nucleotides: 7. The chain's CDR3 is CAARDRYYEQYF. Here the CDR3 DNA reads TGTGCCGCCCGGGACAGATACTACGAGCAGTACTTC.

This clone has at least ten counts. The chain links TRBV19 to TRBJ1-1; TRBD1 aligns across 7 bases. From germline, CDR1 is LNHDA and CDR2 SQIVND (reference sequence). The length of the CDR3 is 15 residues. Trimming removed 4 bases from V and 5 bases from J; junction bases left unmatched: 10. The CDR3 sequence is CASSTRQGSSTEAFF. The DNA of the CDR3 is TGTGCCAGTAGTACCCGACAGGGATCTTCTACTGAAGCTTTCTTT.

There are many counts of this clone. The chain couples TRBV20-1 to TRBJ1-5, with 8 bases lining up with TRBD1. The length of the CDR3 is 16 residues. Trimming cost V 0 bases and J 6 bases; bases outside gene matches: 10. Per the germline V gene, CDR1 is DFQATT and CDR2 is SNEGSKA (reference sequence). The CDR3 reads CSARDPFDRGAQPQHF. The CDR3 DNA reads as TGCAGTGCTAGAGATCCTTTTGACAGGGGCGCTCAGCCCCAGCATTTT.

In its sample, this clone was seen many times. V gene TRBV28 combines with J gene TRBJ1-5; 7 nucleotides match TRBD1. V was clipped by 8 bases and J by 4 bases; unmatched bases: 11. Germline V gives CDR1 MDHEN, CDR2 SYDVKM. The CDR3 contains 15 residues. CDR3 sequence reads: CASWIAGGTNQPQHF. The CDR3 region has the DNA TGTGCCAGCTGGATAGCAGGGGGAACAAATCAGCCCCAGCATTTT.

This clone has ten or more counts. The genes are TRBV28 and TRBJ1-2; no clear D. Deletions cut 7 bases from V and 1 base from J, with 10 bases between. Germline CDR1 reads MDHEN; CDR2 reads SYDVKM. This CDR3 region has 13 residues. This CDR3 is CASIQEGNYGYTF. Here the CDR3 DNA reads TGTGCCAGCATTCAGGAGGGTAACTATGGCTACACCTTC.

This clone was detected many times. The chain employs TRBV5-6 and TRBJ2-3; D is undetermined. Germline V lookup: CDR1 SGHDT, CDR2 YYEEEE. Trimming took 0 bases from V and 2 from J, leaving 10 bases between them. There are 15 residues in the CDR3. The CDR3 coding sequence is TGTGCCAGCAGCTTGGGACTGGCCTTCACAGATACGCAGTATTTT. Residues: CASSLGLAFTDTQYF. The variable domain in full, with the rest retrieved from reference TRBV5-6 and TRBJ2-3, is DAGVTQSPTHLIKTRGQQVTLRCSPKSGHDTVSWYQQALGQGPQFIFQYYEEEERQRGNFPDRFSGHQFPNYSSELNVNALLLGDSALYLCASSLGLAFTDTQYFGPGTRLTVL.